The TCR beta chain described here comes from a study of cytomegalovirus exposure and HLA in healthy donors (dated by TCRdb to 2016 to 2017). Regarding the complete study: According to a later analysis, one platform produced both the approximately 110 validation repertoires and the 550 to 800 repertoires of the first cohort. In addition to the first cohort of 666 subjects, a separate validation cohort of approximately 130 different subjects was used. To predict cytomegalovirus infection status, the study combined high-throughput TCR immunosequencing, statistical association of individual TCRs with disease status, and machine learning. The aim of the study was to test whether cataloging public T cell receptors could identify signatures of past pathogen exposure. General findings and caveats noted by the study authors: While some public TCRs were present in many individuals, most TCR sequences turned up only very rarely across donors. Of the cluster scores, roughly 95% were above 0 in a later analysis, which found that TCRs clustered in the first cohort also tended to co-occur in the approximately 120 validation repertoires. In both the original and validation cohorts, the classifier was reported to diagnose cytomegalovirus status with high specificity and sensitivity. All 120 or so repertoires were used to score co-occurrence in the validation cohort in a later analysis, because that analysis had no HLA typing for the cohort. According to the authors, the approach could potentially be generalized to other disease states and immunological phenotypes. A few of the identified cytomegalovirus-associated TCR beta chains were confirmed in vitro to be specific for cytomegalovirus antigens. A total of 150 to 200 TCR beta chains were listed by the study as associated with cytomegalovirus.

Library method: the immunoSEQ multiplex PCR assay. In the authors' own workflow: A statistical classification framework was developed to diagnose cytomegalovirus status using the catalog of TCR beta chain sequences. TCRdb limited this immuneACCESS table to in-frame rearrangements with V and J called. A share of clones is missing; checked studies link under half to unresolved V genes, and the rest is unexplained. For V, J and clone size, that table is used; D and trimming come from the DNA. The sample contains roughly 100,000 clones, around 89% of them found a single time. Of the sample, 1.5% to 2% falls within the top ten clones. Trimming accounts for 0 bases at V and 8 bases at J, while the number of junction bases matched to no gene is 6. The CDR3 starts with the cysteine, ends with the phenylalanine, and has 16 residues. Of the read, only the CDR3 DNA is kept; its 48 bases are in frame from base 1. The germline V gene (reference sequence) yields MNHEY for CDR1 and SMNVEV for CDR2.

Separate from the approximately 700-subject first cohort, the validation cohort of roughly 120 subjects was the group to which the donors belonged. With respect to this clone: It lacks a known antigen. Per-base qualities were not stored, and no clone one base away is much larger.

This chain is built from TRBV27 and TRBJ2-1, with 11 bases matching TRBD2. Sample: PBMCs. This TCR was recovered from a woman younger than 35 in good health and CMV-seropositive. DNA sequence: TGTGCCAGCAGTTTATCGGGACTAGCGGAGAGCCATGAGCAGTTCTTC. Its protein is CASSLSGLAESHEQFF.